This T cell receptor beta chain was identified in a study of blood T cells in healthy people across ages. Study-level information: About one barcoded beta molecule per two T cells was the capture yield of template switching. Study-wide results and caveats: Long-lived donors exceeded aged donors in naive CD4+ cells and diversity. It was not known whether donors were CMV positive (a possible confounder of expanded clonotype changes).

About this clonotype itself: Antigen specificity is unknown.

Germline-derived CDR1 and CDR2 are SNHLY and FYNNEI. The V gene lost 1 base and the J gene lost 0 bases, with 3 bases spanning the gap. This CDR3 spans 13 amino acids. The authors ran a second PCR of about 6 to 11 cycles using a sample-barcoded 5' primer and a J-beta primer mix. Every cDNA was tagged by a template-switch adaptor with 12 random nucleotides. TCRdb processed the 5' RACE reads anew with MiXCR; each CDR3 protein has one entry. The sample records about 1,500,000 distinct CDR3 sequences, 42% being singletons. This clonotype was obtained from a woman under 30 in good health. The specimen sequenced was blood. The chain carries TRBV2 and TRBJ1-2; D ambiguous. The CDR3, as DNA: TGTGCCAGCAGTGAAGACGCTAACTATGGCTACACCTTC. This codes for CASSEDANYGYTF.